This is a list of T cell receptor beta chains from one sample in a study of post-analysis software for immune sequencing data. TCRdb used MiXCR to reprocess the PCR reads, holding one entry per CDR3 protein. The table shows approximately 690,000 distinct CDR3 sequences, with around 60% occurring only once. Specimen: blood. Source of these receptors: a girl aged 2 to 10 with multiple sclerosis. Both conserved end residues are part of each CDR3. Each record gives: D gene, V gene, clone size, J gene, CDR3 DNA, CDR3 protein. D genes are given only for firm matches. The size of a clone is reported for some rows only, either as once, few or many, or as a class for expanded clones.

TRBD1	TRBV12-3/TRBV12-4	NA	TRBJ1-2	TGTGCCAGCAGTTTAGCGCTCCGGGGGACAGGGAATTATGGCTACACCTTC	CASSLALRGTGNYGYTF
TRBD1	TRBV28	NA	TRBJ2-1	TGTGCCAGCGGCGGACAGGCCTCCTACAATGAGCAGTTCTTC	CASGGQASYNEQFF
TRBD2	TRBV7-9	few	TRBJ2-1	TGTGCCAGCAGTTTAGGGACTAGCGGGATCAATGAGCAGTTCTTC	CASSLGTSGINEQFF
NA	TRBV20-1	NA	TRBJ2-5	TGCAGTGCTGGTCAGCCCGAAGAGACCCAGTACTTC	CSAGQPEETQYF
NA	TRBV20-1	few	TRBJ2-3	TGCAGTGCTAGAGACCCGGGGGGCACAGATACGCAGTATTTT	CSARDPGGTDTQYF
NA	TRBV7-2	NA	TRBJ2-1	TGTGCCAGCAGCACAGAGGGGTACAATGAGCAGTTCTTC	CASSTEGYNEQFF
NA	TRBV20-1	NA	TRBJ1-5	TGCAGTGCCCTTGGAAGGGAATCGCCCCAGCATTTT	CSALGRESPQHF
NA	TRBV20-1	NA	TRBJ2-3	TGCAGTGCGAGCGGTTCTAGCACAGATACGCAGTATTTT	CSASGSSTDTQYF
NA	TRBV25-1	NA	TRBJ2-1	TGTGCCAGCAGTGAGTGGTTAAGATTGTTCAAGGCGGGCGCCCGGTTCAATGAGCAGTTCTTC	CASSEWLRLFKAGARFNEQFF
NA	TRBV7-2	once	TRBJ1-2	TGTGCCAGCAGCTTCAATAGTGGCGGCTACACCTTC	CASSFNSGGYTF
TRBD2	TRBV5-1	NA	TRBJ2-3	TGCGCCAGCAGGAGGCTAGCGGGCTCCACAGATACGCAGTATTTT	CASRRLAGSTDTQYF
TRBD2	TRBV6-4	NA	TRBJ2-1	TGTGCCAGCAGTGACGAGATAGCGGGAGATGAGCAGTTCTTC	CASSDEIAGDEQFF
TRBD2	TRBV15	NA	TRBJ2-5	TGTGCCACCAGCAGGACTAGCGACCCCGGCGAGACCCAGTACTTC	CATSRTSDPGETQYF
NA	TRBV11-2	NA	TRBJ2-1	TGTGCCAGCAGCCCAAGACTCTTCAATGAGCAGTTCTTC	CASSPRLFNEQFF
NA	TRBV4-1	NA	TRBJ1-2	TGCGCCAGCAGTCATAATCTTAACTATGGCTACACCTTC	CASSHNLNYGYTF
NA	TRBV12-3/TRBV12-4	NA	TRBJ1-2	TGTGCCAGCAACAACAACCAAGTCACCTACACCTTC	CASNNNQVTYTF
TRBD2	TRBV12-3/TRBV12-4	once	TRBJ2-7	TGTGCCAGCCGAAAAGGGACTAGCGGGGGGTACGAGCAGTACTTC	CASRKGTSGGYEQYF
TRBD2	TRBV12-3/TRBV12-4	NA	TRBJ2-7	TGTGCCAGCAGACTGACTAGCGGCCTAGGTGAGCAGTACTTC	CASRLTSGLGEQYF
NA	TRBV7-3	NA	TRBJ2-1	TGTGCCAGCAGCTTCCCGGGGGAGCCGAGCTCCTACAATGAGCAGTTCTTC	CASSFPGEPSSYNEQFF
NA	TRBV29-1	NA	TRBJ2-6	TGCAGCGTTGCAGCAGGGTTAGGGGCCAACGTCCTGACTTTC	CSVAAGLGANVLTF
NA	TRBV27	NA	TRBJ1-1	TGTGCCAGCAGTTTATCTTTATGGGCAGGGGACTTCCAGAACACTGAAGCTTTCTTT	CASSLSLWAGDFQNTEAFF
TRBD2	TRBV5-1	NA	TRBJ2-5	TGCGCCAGCAGCTTACGGACTAGCGGGAATGTGGGGACCCAGTACTTC	CASSLRTSGNVGTQYF
TRBD1	TRBV20-1	NA	TRBJ2-4	TGCAGTGCTAGGGCTGGACAGGGGTATAACAAAAACATTCAGTACTTC	CSARAGQGYNKNIQYF
NA	TRBV5-8	NA	TRBJ2-3	TGTGCCAGCAGTAAGACAGGCCCCGGGGAGTATTTT	CASSKTGPGEYF
NA	TRBV27	NA	TRBJ2-1	TGTGCCAGCAGTTTATCGAGTTGGTCTGAAATCTACAATGAGCAGTTCTTC	CASSLSSWSEIYNEQFF
TRBD1	TRBV5-1	NA	TRBJ2-6	TGCGCCAGCAGCTTGGCCACAGGGGCTGGGGCCAACGTCCTGACTTTC	CASSLATGAGANVLTF
TRBD2	TRBV24-1	NA	TRBJ2-3	TGTGCCAGTGAGTGGCGGGAGGAGACAGATACGCAGTATTTT	CASEWREETDTQYF
TRBD2	TRBV3-1	NA	TRBJ2-7	TGTGCCAGCAGCCAGTTGGCGGGAGGCGGCGAGCAGTACTTC	CASSQLAGGGEQYF
NA	TRBV29-1	NA	TRBJ1-1	TGCAGCGTTGGACTCAACGCTGAAGCTTTCTTT	CSVGLNAEAFF
TRBD2	TRBV10-2	NA	TRBJ2-5	TGCGCCAGCAGTGAGTCTGGGGGACTAGCGGGAGGTGTCCAAGAGACCCAGTACTTC	CASSESGGLAGGVQETQYF
NA	TRBV7-8	NA	TRBJ1-1	TGTGCCAGCAGCTTAGTGGACAGAAACACTGAAGCTTTCTTT	CASSLVDRNTEAFF
NA	TRBV10-2	once	TRBJ1-6	TGCGCCTGCAGCCCAGCCCTCTATAATTCACCCCTCCACTTT	CACSPALYNSPLHF
TRBD1	TRBV11-2	NA	TRBJ2-1	TGTGCCAGCACCCTTCTGGGACAGGGGTACAATGAGCAGTTCTTC	CASTLLGQGYNEQFF
NA	TRBV7-2	NA	TRBJ1-1	TGTGCCAGCAGCTCCAAGTACGGGACTGAAGCTTTCTTT	CASSSKYGTEAFF
NA	TRBV20-1	NA	TRBJ1-1	TGCAGTGCTGGGTACCCGGGATTAGATGAAGCTTTCTTT	CSAGYPGLDEAFF
TRBD2	TRBV20-1	NA	TRBJ2-5	TGCAGTGCTAGCCCCGGGACTAGAGGGGAGACCCAGTACTTC	CSASPGTRGETQYF
TRBD1	TRBV14	once	TRBJ1-6	TGTGCCAGCAGCCTCACAGGACAGGGGAGTTCACCCCTCCACTTT	CASSLTGQGSSPLHF
NA	TRBV6-4	NA	TRBJ2-5	TGTGCCAGCAGTGACTCGACCAGCGGAGGGTCCATAGAGACCCAGTACTTC	CASSDSTSGGSIETQYF
NA	TRBV11-2	NA	TRBJ2-5	TGTGCCAGCAGCTTAGATGGAGGGGGGCCCCAAGAGACCCAGTACTTC	CASSLDGGGPQETQYF
NA	TRBV29-1	few	TRBJ2-5	TGCAGCGTTGAAGAGTGGGAGACCCAGTACTTC	CSVEEWETQYF
NA	TRBV20-1	NA	TRBJ2-5	TGCAGTGCTAGTCTGGGTTATGAGACCCAGTACTTC	CSASLGYETQYF
TRBD2	TRBV9	NA	TRBJ2-4	TGTGCCAGCAGCGTATCGGGAGGTGTACGGGCCAAAAACATTCAGTACTTC	CASSVSGGVRAKNIQYF
NA	TRBV29-1	few	TRBJ1-2	TGCAGCGTTGACGGTGTAGGGGAGGCAGGCTACACCTTC	CSVDGVGEAGYTF
TRBD1	TRBV29-1	once	TRBJ1-2	TGCAGCGTTGGGTGGCAGGGGGCCATCTTTAACTATGGCTACACCTTC	CSVGWQGAIFNYGYTF
NA	TRBV7-2	NA	TRBJ2-1	TGTGCCGGCAGCAACAGGAAGGATTCATATGAGCAGTTCTTC	CAGSNRKDSYEQFF
NA	TRBV7-2	NA	TRBJ1-5	TGTGCCAGCAGTTTAGCCCCTGGGGGTCATCAGCCCCAGCATTTT	CASSLAPGGHQPQHF
TRBD2	TRBV6-2/TRBV6-3	NA	TRBJ2-1	TGTGCCAGCAGCCCGGGACTAGCGGGGGGATACTACAATGAGCAGTTCTTC	CASSPGLAGGYYNEQFF
NA	TRBV20-1	NA	TRBJ2-2	TGCAGTGCTATTGACCCCAGGGATAACACCGGGGAGCTGTTTTTT	CSAIDPRDNTGELFF